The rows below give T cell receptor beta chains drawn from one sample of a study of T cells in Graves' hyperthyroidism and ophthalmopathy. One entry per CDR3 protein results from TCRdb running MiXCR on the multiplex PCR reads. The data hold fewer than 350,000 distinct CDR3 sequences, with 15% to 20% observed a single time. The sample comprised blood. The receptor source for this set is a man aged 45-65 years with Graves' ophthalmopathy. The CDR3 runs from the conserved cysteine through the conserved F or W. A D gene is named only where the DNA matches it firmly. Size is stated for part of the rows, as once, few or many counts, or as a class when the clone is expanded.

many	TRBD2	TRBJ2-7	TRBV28	TGTGCCAGCAGTTTAAGTAGCGGGGCAAGGGAGCAGTACTTC	CASSLSSGAREQYF
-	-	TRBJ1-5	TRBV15	TGTGCCACCAGCAGAGACACAAATAGCAATCAGCCCCAGCATTTT	CATSRDTNSNQPQHF
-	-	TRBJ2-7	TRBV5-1	TGCGCCAGCAGCAAAGCGCGCGAGCAGTACTTC	CASSKAREQYF
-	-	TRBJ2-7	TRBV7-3	TGTGCCAGCAGCCTTGGACACGACTACGAGCAGTACTTC	CASSLGHDYEQYF
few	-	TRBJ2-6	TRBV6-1	TGTGCCAGCGGTGGAAGCTCTGGGGCCAACGTCCTGACTTTC	CASGGSSGANVLTF
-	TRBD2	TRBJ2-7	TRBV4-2	TGTGCCAGCAGCCAAGTACTAGCGGGAGACTACGAGCAGTACTTC	CASSQVLAGDYEQYF
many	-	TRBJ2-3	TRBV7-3	TGTGCCAGCAGCTTAGTGTCTAGCGGCACAGATACGCAGTATTTT	CASSLVSSGTDTQYF
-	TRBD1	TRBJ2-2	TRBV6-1	TGTGCCAGCAACCCTACCGGGACAGGGTTCGGGGAGCTGTTTTTT	CASNPTGTGFGELFF
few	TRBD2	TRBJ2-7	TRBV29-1	TGCAGCGTAAGTGGGGGCGAGACTAGCGGGAGTTACGAGCAGTACTTC	CSVSGGETSGSYEQYF
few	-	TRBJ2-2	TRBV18	TGTGCCAGCTCAGCGGCGGGACTTTCAACCGGGGAGCTGTTTTTT	CASSAAGLSTGELFF
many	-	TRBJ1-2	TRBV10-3	TGTGCCGTCCAGGACAGAGAGTCCTCGAACTATGGCTACACCTTC	CAVQDRESSNYGYTF
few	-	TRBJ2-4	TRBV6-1	TGTGCCAGCAGCTCCATGGGGGGAGCTAGGGACATTCAGTACTTC	CASSSMGGARDIQYF
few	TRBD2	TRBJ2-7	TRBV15	TGTGCCACCAGCAGAGATGGCTCGGGGGGGGACGAGCAGTACTTC	CATSRDGSGGDEQYF
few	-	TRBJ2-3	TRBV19	TGTGCCAGTAGTATAGGAGGCGGGTTCCAAGGTTTTACGCAGTATTTT	CASSIGGGFQGFTQYF
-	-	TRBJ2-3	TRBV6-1	TGTGCCAGCAGTGAAGTGTTAGGGACAGATACGCAGTATTTT	CASSEVLGTDTQYF
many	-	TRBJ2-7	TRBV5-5	TGTGCCAGCAGCTTTAGTCAGGGGCTATCGTACGAGCAGTACTTC	CASSFSQGLSYEQYF
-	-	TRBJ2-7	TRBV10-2	TGCGCCAGCAGTCAACGGGCCTACGAGCAGTACTTC	CASSQRAYEQYF
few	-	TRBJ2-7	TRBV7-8	TGTGCCAGCAGCCCTCTACGGGGACTCCAAGACTACGAGCAGTACTTC	CASSPLRGLQDYEQYF
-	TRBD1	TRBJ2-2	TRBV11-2	TGTGCCAGCAGCAAACAGGGGGCCCCTTTGATAACCGGGGAGCTGTTTTTT	CASSKQGAPLITGELFF
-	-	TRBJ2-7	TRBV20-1	TGCAGTGCTAGGGATCAACAGTCCTACGAGCAGTACTTC	CSARDQQSYEQYF
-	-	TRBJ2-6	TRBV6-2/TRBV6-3	TGTGCCAGCAGTTTTGTAAGCTCTGGGGCCAACGTCCTGACTTTC	CASSFVSSGANVLTF
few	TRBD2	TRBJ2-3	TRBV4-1	TGCGCCAGCAGCCAAGAGGGGCTAGCGGGAGGAGCAGATACGCAGTATTTT	CASSQEGLAGGADTQYF
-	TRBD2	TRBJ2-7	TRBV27	TGTGCCAGCCGGGGACTAGGCTACGAGCAGTACTTC	CASRGLGYEQYF
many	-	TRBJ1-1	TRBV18	TGTGCCAGCTCCGCTGGGAAGAACACTGAAGCTTTCTTT	CASSAGKNTEAFF
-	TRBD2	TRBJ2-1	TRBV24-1	TGTGCCACCAGTGACGCTAGCGGGAGTTACTACAATGAGCAGTTCTTC	CATSDASGSYYNEQFF
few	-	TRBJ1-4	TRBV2	TGTGCCAGCACCCCCCTCGGGGGAAAACTGTTTTTT	CASTPLGGKLFF